The T cell receptor beta chain under discussion was sequenced for a study of early T cells in non-severe SARS-CoV-2 infection. This clonotype occurred many times. Between the trimmed V and J ends, which lost 8 bases and 10 bases, there was a span of 24 bases. This CDR3 contains 15 residues. Looked up from germline, CDR1 is LNHDA and CDR2 is SQIVND (reference sequence). TCRdb ran MiXCR on the 5' RACE reads and lists one entry per CDR3 protein. This table has 68,000 or so distinct CDR3 sequences, over 9% appearing once. The TCR comes from an adult who was a healthcare worker with PCR-confirmed SARS-CoV-2 infection or an uninfected control (not recorded which). The sample was whole blood. V gene TRBV19 combines with J gene TRBJ1-5, with a tentative D call TRBD1 (5 bases). The CDR3 spells CASRRAGTMGYPQHF. The CDR3 DNA reads as TGTGCCAGTCGTCGCGCAGGGACGATGGGATATCCCCAGCATTTT.